Listed below are T cell receptor beta chains from one sample, sequenced in a study of blood T cell repertoires in COVID-19. The protocol was immunoSEQ multiplex PCR, while the TCRdb copy is restricted to in-frame clones and leaves out a portion. Of about 53,000 clones listed, almost 85% are singletons. The sample consisted of peripheral blood. The receptors originated from a human donor in a cohort sampled during active COVID-19. Each CDR3 is given with its conserved first and last residue. D genes are given only for firm matches. Clone size is shown for a subset of rows, as once, few, many or a class of expanded clone.

clone size: -
V gene: TRBV12-3/TRBV12-4
D gene: -
J gene: TRBJ1-2
CDR3 protein: CASSLGQNYGYTF
CDR3 DNA: TGTGCCAGCAGTTTGGGCCAGAACTATGGCTACACCTTC

clone size: large
V gene: TRBV3-1/TRBV3-2
D gene: TRBD2
J gene: TRBJ2-1
CDR3 protein: CASSSPGGSYNEQFF
CDR3 DNA: TGTGCCAGCAGCTCCCCGGGGGGCTCCTACAATGAGCAGTTCTTC

clone size: -
V gene: TRBV27
D gene: TRBD2
J gene: TRBJ2-7
CDR3 protein: CASKRGGLSVDYEQYF
CDR3 DNA: TGTGCCAGCAAGCGGGGGGGCTTGAGTGTCGACTACGAGCAGTACTTC

clone size: -
V gene: TRBV6-5
D gene: -
J gene: TRBJ2-1
CDR3 protein: CASSSLSSGMEQFF
CDR3 DNA: TGTGCCAGCAGTTCCTTGTCTTCGGGGATGGAGCAGTTCTTC

clone size: -
V gene: TRBV7-9
D gene: -
J gene: TRBJ1-4
CDR3 protein: CASSFFRANEKLFF
CDR3 DNA: TGTGCCAGCAGCTTCTTTCGAGCTAATGAAAAACTGTTTTTT

clone size: once
V gene: TRBV2
D gene: TRBD1
J gene: TRBJ2-7
CDR3 protein: CASSTRDRGTGSYEQYF
CDR3 DNA: TGTGCCAGCAGCACCCGGGACAGGGGCACTGGATCCTACGAGCAGTACTTC

clone size: -
V gene: TRBV19
D gene: -
J gene: TRBJ2-3
CDR3 protein: CASSIQGRVTDTQYF
CDR3 DNA: TGTGCCAGTAGTATACAGGGAAGGGTCACAGATACGCAGTATTTT

clone size: once
V gene: TRBV28
D gene: TRBD2
J gene: TRBJ2-3
CDR3 protein: CASSLAGLASTDTQYF
CDR3 DNA: TGTGCCAGCAGTTTAGCGGGACTAGCGAGCACAGATACGCAGTATTTT

clone size: -
V gene: TRBV6-5
D gene: -
J gene: TRBJ1-1
CDR3 protein: CASSWGRLGDTEAFF
CDR3 DNA: TGTGCCAGCAGTTGGGGGAGGTTGGGGGACACTGAAGCTTTCTTT

clone size: -
V gene: TRBV2
D gene: -
J gene: TRBJ2-5
CDR3 protein: CASWTETLQETQYF
CDR3 DNA: TGTGCCAGCTGGACAGAAACCCTCCAAGAGACCCAGTACTTC

clone size: -
V gene: TRBV2
D gene: -
J gene: TRBJ1-5
CDR3 protein: CASSEYQGTQPQHF
CDR3 DNA: TGTGCCAGCAGTGAATATCAGGGGACTCAGCCCCAGCATTTT

clone size: once
V gene: TRBV3-1/TRBV3-2
D gene: -
J gene: TRBJ2-7
CDR3 protein: CASSSQGVGQAEQYF
CDR3 DNA: TGTGCCAGCAGCTCACAAGGGGTGGGGCAGGCCGAGCAGTACTTC

clone size: -
V gene: TRBV2
D gene: TRBD2
J gene: TRBJ2-7
CDR3 protein: CASSATRGNEQYF
CDR3 DNA: TGTGCCAGCAGTGCGACGCGGGGGAACGAGCAGTACTTC

clone size: -
V gene: TRBV5-5
D gene: -
J gene: TRBJ2-7
CDR3 protein: CASTALPYEQYF
CDR3 DNA: TGTGCCAGCACCGCCCTACCCTACGAGCAGTACTTC

clone size: once
V gene: TRBV5-4
D gene: -
J gene: TRBJ2-7
CDR3 protein: CASSDWTIYEQYF
CDR3 DNA: TGTGCCAGCAGCGATTGGACTATCTACGAGCAGTACTTC

clone size: once
V gene: TRBV19
D gene: -
J gene: TRBJ2-7
CDR3 protein: CASSIGGLQTYEQYF
CDR3 DNA: TGTGCCAGTAGTATAGGAGGGTTACAGACCTACGAGCAGTACTTC

clone size: -
V gene: TRBV6-6
D gene: -
J gene: TRBJ2-6
CDR3 protein: CASSSVDSGANVLTF
CDR3 DNA: TGTGCCAGCAGCTCGGTCGACTCTGGGGCCAACGTCCTGACTTTC

clone size: -
V gene: TRBV2
D gene: -
J gene: TRBJ1-2
CDR3 protein: CASSAQRKARSGAGYTF
CDR3 DNA: TGTGCCAGCAGTGCCCAGAGGAAGGCCCGTAGTGGAGCTGGCTACACCTTC

clone size: -
V gene: TRBV18
D gene: -
J gene: TRBJ2-5
CDR3 protein: CASSPVPRSPVLETQYF
CDR3 DNA: TGTGCCAGCTCACCAGTCCCTAGGTCTCCAGTTCTAGAGACCCAGTACTTC

clone size: -
V gene: TRBV6-5
D gene: -
J gene: TRBJ1-2
CDR3 protein: CASSYQSQSGAYGYTF
CDR3 DNA: TGTGCCAGCAGTTACCAAAGTCAATCAGGGGCTTATGGCTACACCTTC

clone size: -
V gene: TRBV6-2/TRBV6-3
D gene: -
J gene: TRBJ1-2
CDR3 protein: CASSPGDQGFYGYTF
CDR3 DNA: TGTGCCAGCAGTCCGGGGGACCAAGGGTTCTATGGCTACACCTTC

clone size: -
V gene: TRBV18
D gene: TRBD1
J gene: TRBJ1-1
CDR3 protein: CASSSQGDTEAFF
CDR3 DNA: TGTGCCAGCTCATCCCAGGGGGACACTGAAGCTTTCTTT

clone size: -
V gene: TRBV4-1
D gene: -
J gene: TRBJ2-1
CDR3 protein: CASSQAGSGIGEQFF
CDR3 DNA: TGCGCCAGCAGCCAAGCCGGATCGGGAATCGGGGAGCAGTTCTTC

clone size: once
V gene: TRBV5-1
D gene: -
J gene: TRBJ2-2
CDR3 protein: CASSLDRVNTGELFF
CDR3 DNA: TGCGCCAGCAGCTTGGACAGGGTGAACACCGGGGAGCTGTTTTTT

clone size: -
V gene: TRBV4-1
D gene: TRBD2
J gene: TRBJ2-1
CDR3 protein: CASSQAPGLHEQFF
CDR3 DNA: TGCGCCAGCAGCCAAGCCCCGGGACTACATGAGCAGTTCTTC

clone size: -
V gene: TRBV10-3
D gene: -
J gene: TRBJ2-1
CDR3 protein: CAISSEDEQFF
CDR3 DNA: TGTGCCATCAGTAGCGAAGATGAGCAGTTCTTC

clone size: -
V gene: TRBV28
D gene: -
J gene: TRBJ1-3
CDR3 protein: CASSPAGGTGNTIYF
CDR3 DNA: TGTGCCAGCAGTCCAGCGGGGGGGACTGGAAACACCATATATTTT

clone size: -
V gene: TRBV6-5
D gene: TRBD1
J gene: TRBJ1-3
CDR3 protein: CASRATGSSGNTIYF
CDR3 DNA: TGTGCCAGCAGGGCGACAGGGAGCTCTGGAAACACCATATATTTT

clone size: -
V gene: TRBV5-5
D gene: -
J gene: TRBJ2-7
CDR3 protein: CASSLGQGAYEQYF
CDR3 DNA: TGTGCCAGCAGCTTGGGGCAAGGGGCCTACGAGCAGTACTTC

clone size: few
V gene: TRBV5-8
D gene: TRBD1
J gene: TRBJ2-7
CDR3 protein: CASSYTPTGNHEQYF
CDR3 DNA: TGTGCCAGCAGCTACACCCCGACAGGGAACCACGAGCAGTACTTC

clone size: -
V gene: TRBV6-5
D gene: -
J gene: TRBJ1-4
CDR3 protein: CASSYSSGQIYEKLFF
CDR3 DNA: TGTGCCAGCAGTTACTCGAGTGGACAGATTTATGAAAAACTGTTTTTT

clone size: -
V gene: TRBV10-3
D gene: -
J gene: TRBJ2-7
CDR3 protein: CAIGAGNEQYF
CDR3 DNA: TGTGCCATCGGGGCAGGGAACGAGCAGTACTTC

clone size: -
V gene: TRBV6-5
D gene: TRBD1
J gene: TRBJ1-1
CDR3 protein: CASSRQGWDTEAFF
CDR3 DNA: TGTGCCAGCAGCCGACAGGGGTGGGACACTGAAGCTTTCTTT

clone size: few
V gene: TRBV29-1
D gene: TRBD2
J gene: TRBJ2-1
CDR3 protein: CSVDEAGAYNEQFF
CDR3 DNA: TGCAGCGTTGATGAGGCGGGGGCCTACAATGAGCAGTTCTTC

clone size: -
V gene: TRBV7-2
D gene: -
J gene: TRBJ2-3
CDR3 protein: CASSLVVAQGRLDTQYF
CDR3 DNA: TGTGCCAGCAGCTTAGTAGTGGCCCAGGGGCGGCTAGATACGCAGTATTTT

clone size: -
V gene: TRBV15
D gene: -
J gene: TRBJ2-1
CDR3 protein: CATRLRGSYNEQFF
CDR3 DNA: TGTGCCACCAGGCTGAGGGGGTCCTACAATGAGCAGTTCTTC

clone size: -
V gene: TRBV7-8
D gene: TRBD2
J gene: TRBJ2-3
CDR3 protein: CASSLGSSGSQDTQYF
CDR3 DNA: TGTGCCAGCAGCTTAGGGTCTAGCGGGAGTCAAGATACGCAGTATTTT

clone size: -
V gene: TRBV25-1
D gene: TRBD2
J gene: TRBJ2-1
CDR3 protein: CASTPGLAGYNEQFF
CDR3 DNA: TGTGCCAGCACTCCAGGGTTAGCGGGTTACAATGAGCAGTTCTTC

clone size: -
V gene: TRBV28
D gene: TRBD2
J gene: TRBJ2-5
CDR3 protein: CASSLLAGTQETQYF
CDR3 DNA: TGTGCCAGCAGTTTACTAGCGGGAACCCAAGAGACCCAGTACTTC

clone size: -
V gene: TRBV6-6
D gene: -
J gene: TRBJ2-7
CDR3 protein: CASSYEVDEQYF
CDR3 DNA: TGTGCCAGCAGTTACGAGGTCGACGAGCAGTACTTC

clone size: -
V gene: TRBV3-1/TRBV3-2
D gene: TRBD2
J gene: TRBJ2-5
CDR3 protein: CASSQDFVAGGETQYF
CDR3 DNA: TGTGCCAGCAGCCAAGATTTTGTCGCGGGGGGGGAGACCCAGTACTTC

clone size: once
V gene: TRBV7-9
D gene: TRBD2
J gene: TRBJ2-1
CDR3 protein: CASSPGFSGVNEQFF
CDR3 DNA: TGTGCCAGCAGCCCAGGTTTCAGCGGGGTCAATGAGCAGTTCTTC

clone size: -
V gene: TRBV7-9
D gene: TRBD1
J gene: TRBJ2-3
CDR3 protein: CASSPGQGTDTQYF
CDR3 DNA: TGTGCCAGCAGCCCGGGACAGGGCACAGATACGCAGTATTTT

clone size: -
V gene: TRBV9
D gene: -
J gene: TRBJ1-2
CDR3 protein: CASSVGETAAYGYTF
CDR3 DNA: TGTGCCAGCAGCGTAGGCGAGACAGCTGCCTATGGCTACACCTTC

clone size: -
V gene: TRBV5-6
D gene: -
J gene: TRBJ2-5
CDR3 protein: CASSLDLQETQYF
CDR3 DNA: TGTGCCAGCAGCTTGGACTTACAAGAGACCCAGTACTTC

clone size: -
V gene: TRBV30
D gene: -
J gene: TRBJ1-1
CDR3 protein: CAWTRGKAEAFF
CDR3 DNA: TGTGCCTGGACGCGGGGGAAGGCTGAAGCTTTCTTT